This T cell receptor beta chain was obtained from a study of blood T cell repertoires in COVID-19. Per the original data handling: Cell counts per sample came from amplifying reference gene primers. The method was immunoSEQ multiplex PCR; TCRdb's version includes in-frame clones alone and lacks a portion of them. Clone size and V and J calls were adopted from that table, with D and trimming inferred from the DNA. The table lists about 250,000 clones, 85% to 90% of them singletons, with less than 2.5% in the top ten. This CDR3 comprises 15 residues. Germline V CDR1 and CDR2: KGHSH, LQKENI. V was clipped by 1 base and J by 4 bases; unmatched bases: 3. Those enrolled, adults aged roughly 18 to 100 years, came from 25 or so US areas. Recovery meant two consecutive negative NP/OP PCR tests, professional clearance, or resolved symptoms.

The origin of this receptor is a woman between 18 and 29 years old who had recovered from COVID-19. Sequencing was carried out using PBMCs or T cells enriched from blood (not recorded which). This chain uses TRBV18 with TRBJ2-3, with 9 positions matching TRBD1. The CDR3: CASSPQQGAPDTQYF. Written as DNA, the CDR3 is TGTGCCAGCTCACCACAACAGGGGGCTCCAGATACGCAGTATTTT.